This is a list of T cell receptor beta chains from one sample in a study of Ad26.COV2.S vaccination and SARS-CoV-2 variants. TCRdb keeps only in-frame clones here, not all; method: immunoSEQ multiplex PCR. The sample contains around 300,000 clones, approximately 90% of which appear only once. The material sequenced was peripheral blood, taken in a trial of Ad26.COV2.S vaccine versus placebo. The origin of the receptors is a person between 18 and 59 years old who received the Ad26.COV2.S COVID-19 vaccine or a placebo. CDR3s include the opening cysteine and the closing phenylalanine or tryptophan. A D gene is named only where the DNA matches it firmly. The size entry is marked missing in some rows and otherwise reads once, few, many or a size class.

v_call	d_call	j_call	clone_size	cdr3_aa	cdr3_nt
TRBV11-2	NA	TRBJ2-1	NA	CASSLTRSSYNEQFF	TGTGCCAGCAGCTTGACGCGGAGCTCCTACAATGAGCAGTTCTTC
TRBV2	NA	TRBJ2-6	once	CASSSSGANVLTF	TGTGCCAGCAGTAGCTCTGGGGCCAACGTCCTGACTTTC
TRBV6-6	TRBD2	TRBJ2-1	NA	CASSFSGEQFF	TGTGCCAGCAGTTTTAGCGGGGAGCAGTTCTTC
TRBV29-1	NA	TRBJ2-1	NA	CSVDVGYEQFF	TGCAGCGTTGATGTGGGGTACGAGCAGTTCTTC
TRBV19	NA	TRBJ1-1	NA	CASRGLHGTEAFF	TGTGCCAGTAGGGGTCTCCATGGGACTGAAGCTTTCTTT
TRBV29-1	TRBD1	TRBJ2-7	NA	CSARDRGPSEQYF	TGCAGCGCGCGGGACAGGGGGCCCTCCGAGCAGTACTTC
TRBV29-1	NA	TRBJ1-1	once	CSVEGFSNTEAFF	TGCAGCGTTGAGGGATTCTCGAACACTGAAGCTTTCTTT
TRBV27	NA	TRBJ2-7	NA	CASSFQAGQYSYEQYF	TGTGCCAGCAGCTTCCAGGCGGGGCAGTACTCCTACGAGCAGTACTTC
TRBV2	NA	TRBJ2-1	NA	CASRPGPVYNEQFF	TGTGCCAGCAGGCCGGGACCGGTCTACAATGAGCAGTTCTTC
TRBV19	NA	TRBJ1-1	NA	CASSIGWNTEAFF	TGTGCCAGTAGTATAGGATGGAACACTGAAGCTTTCTTT
TRBV6-5	NA	TRBJ1-4	NA	CASSDRATNEKLFF	TGTGCCAGCAGCGACAGAGCAACTAATGAAAAACTGTTTTTT
TRBV7-2	NA	TRBJ1-1	NA	CASSLSSGNTEAFF	TGTGCCAGCAGCTTAAGTTCGGGGAACACTGAAGCTTTCTTT
TRBV30	NA	TRBJ1-1	NA	CAWSKQTNTEAFF	TGTGCCTGGAGTAAGCAGACGAACACTGAAGCTTTCTTT
TRBV28	NA	TRBJ1-1	NA	CASSALLTPNTEAFF	TGTGCCAGCAGTGCCTTGCTGACACCGAACACTGAAGCTTTCTTT
TRBV11-2	NA	TRBJ2-5	NA	CASSFQYQETQYF	TGTGCCAGCAGCTTCCAGTATCAAGAGACCCAGTACTTC
TRBV10-2	TRBD1	TRBJ1-5	NA	CASSRQGSNQPQHF	TGCGCCAGCAGTCGACAGGGTAGCAATCAGCCCCAGCATTTT
TRBV4-2	NA	TRBJ1-1	NA	CASSQVGAESMNTEAFF	TGTGCCAGCAGCCAAGTCGGCGCAGAGAGCATGAACACTGAAGCTTTCTTT
TRBV3-1/TRBV3-2	NA	TRBJ1-5	NA	CASSQGWASGMLDQPQHF	TGTGCCAGCAGCCAAGGGTGGGCATCAGGGATGTTGGATCAGCCCCAGCATTTT
TRBV3-1/TRBV3-2	NA	TRBJ1-4	NA	CASSQYRTATNEKLFF	TGTGCCAGCAGCCAGTACAGGACGGCAACTAATGAAAAACTGTTTTTT
TRBV19	NA	TRBJ1-1	NA	CASSLQGGTEAFF	TGTGCCAGTAGTCTACAGGGTGGAACTGAAGCTTTCTTT
TRBV28	NA	TRBJ1-6	once	CASSASGPLGGYNSPLHF	TGTGCCAGCAGTGCCTCAGGGCCTCTAGGTGGATATAATTCACCCCTCCACTTT
TRBV19	NA	TRBJ1-5	NA	CASSSRGGVFSNQPQHF	TGTGCCAGTAGTTCCCGAGGTGGAGTCTTTAGCAATCAGCCCCAGCATTTT
TRBV28	NA	TRBJ1-5	NA	CASSLMGAFGSEPQHF	TGTGCCAGCAGTTTAATGGGGGCGTTTGGTAGTGAGCCCCAGCATTTT
TRBV19	NA	TRBJ2-2	NA	CASSIGWGPSHGELFF	TGTGCCAGTAGTATAGGGTGGGGGCCCTCCCACGGGGAGCTGTTTTTT
TRBV9	TRBD1	TRBJ2-7	NA	CASSEGQYSYEQYF	TGTGCCAGCAGCGAGGGACAGTACTCCTACGAGCAGTACTTC
TRBV6-2/TRBV6-3	NA	TRBJ1-1	few	CASSFPNTEAFF	TGTGCCAGCAGTTTTCCGAACACTGAAGCTTTCTTT
TRBV6-1	TRBD2	TRBJ2-1	NA	CASSGAGGDYNEQFF	TGTGCCAGCAGTGGAGCGGGGGGGGACTACAATGAGCAGTTCTTC
TRBV2	NA	TRBJ1-1	once	CASSERGALNTEAFF	TGTGCCAGCAGTGAACGGGGGGCCTTGAACACTGAAGCTTTCTTT
TRBV18	TRBD2	TRBJ2-3	NA	CASSTPLMGGVVDTQYF	TGTGCCAGCTCAACCCCATTGATGGGAGGGGTTGTAGATACGCAGTATTTT
TRBV7-8	NA	TRBJ2-4	NA	CASRTINSLAKNIQYF	TGTGCCAGCCGCACAATTAACAGCCTAGCCAAAAACATTCAGTACTTC
TRBV4-2	TRBD2	TRBJ2-3	NA	CASSQEASGAGDTQYF	TGTGCCAGCAGCCAAGAGGCTAGCGGGGCGGGAGATACGCAGTATTTT
TRBV10-3	NA	TRBJ1-6	NA	CAINAGINSPLHF	TGTGCCATCAACGCCGGGATTAATTCACCCCTCCACTTT
TRBV23-1	TRBD1	TRBJ1-1	NA	CASSPTQGAGKWTEAFF	TGCGCCAGCAGCCCCACACAGGGGGCAGGAAAGTGGACTGAAGCTTTCTTT
TRBV28	NA	TRBJ2-6	once	CASSLWRDSSGANVLTF	TGTGCCAGCAGTTTATGGAGAGATAGCTCTGGGGCCAACGTCCTGACTTTC
TRBV7-2	TRBD1	TRBJ2-2	NA	CASSPRTGNTGELFF	TGTGCCAGCAGCCCTCGGACAGGGAACACCGGGGAGCTGTTTTTT
TRBV4-2	NA	TRBJ2-3	NA	CASSQDTDTQYF	TGTGCCAGCAGCCAAGACACAGATACGCAGTATTTT
TRBV14	NA	TRBJ1-6	NA	CASGAAFSPLHF	TGTGCCAGCGGGGCAGCTTTTTCACCCCTCCACTTT
TRBV7-2	TRBD1	TRBJ1-2	NA	CASSSNRGQGGYTF	TGTGCCAGCAGCTCAAACAGGGGGCAGGGTGGCTACACCTTC
TRBV3-1/TRBV3-2	TRBD1	TRBJ1-3	NA	CASSLHGTGIGNTIYF	TGTGCCAGCAGCCTTCACGGGACAGGGATCGGAAACACCATATATTTT
TRBV3-1/TRBV3-2	NA	TRBJ1-1	few	CASSQDRNTEAFF	TGTGCCAGCAGCCAAGACAGGAACACTGAAGCTTTCTTT
TRBV21-1	NA	TRBJ1-1	NA	CASSRGRGRPMNTEAFF	TGTGCCAGCAGCCGGGGCAGAGGTCGACCCATGAACACTGAAGCTTTCTTT
TRBV27	NA	TRBJ1-5	NA	CASSLGGSEGNQPQHF	TGTGCCAGCAGTTTGGGAGGCTCGGAGGGCAATCAGCCCCAGCATTTT